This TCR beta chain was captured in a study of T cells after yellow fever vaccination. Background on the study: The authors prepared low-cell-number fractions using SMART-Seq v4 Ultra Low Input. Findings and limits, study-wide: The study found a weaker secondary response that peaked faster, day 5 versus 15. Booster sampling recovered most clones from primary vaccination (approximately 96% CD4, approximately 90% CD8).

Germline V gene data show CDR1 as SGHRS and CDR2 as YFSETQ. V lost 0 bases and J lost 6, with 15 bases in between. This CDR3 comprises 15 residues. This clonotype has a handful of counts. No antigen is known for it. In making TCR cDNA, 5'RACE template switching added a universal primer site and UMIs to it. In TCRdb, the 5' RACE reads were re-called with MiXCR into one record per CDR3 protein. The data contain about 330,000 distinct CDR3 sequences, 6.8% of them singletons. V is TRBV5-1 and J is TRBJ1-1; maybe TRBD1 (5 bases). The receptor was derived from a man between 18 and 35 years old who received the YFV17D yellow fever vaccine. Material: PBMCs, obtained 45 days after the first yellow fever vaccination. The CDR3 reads CASSLGPRERAEAFF. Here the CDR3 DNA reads TGCGCCAGCAGCTTGGGGCCCAGGGAGCGGGCTGAAGCTTTCTTT.